This T cell receptor beta chain was sequenced during a study of breast tumors, draining lymph nodes, adjacent tissues (dated by TCRdb to the mid-2010s). Some background on the complete study: Breast cancer patients provided tumor, adjacent nontumor tissue and axillary lymph nodes, and the study compared the TCR beta repertoires across these three sources. In human breast cancer, the study set out to assess how tumor, surrounding tissue and draining lymph node repertoires relate to one another and whether T cells might be exchanged between them. General study outcomes and caveats: Tumor and nontumor tissue repertoires were significantly more similar in luminal-like than in basal-like breast cancer. Rather than being directly demonstrated, the conclusion that tumor T cells originate in lymph nodes was presented as consistent with a hypothesis. Tumor T-cell repertoires showed less diversity than lymph node repertoires and more diversity than nontumor tissue repertoires, and tumor T-cell repertoires showed preferential V and J gene usage. The data were considered consistent with the idea that most tumor T cells come from the lymph node and then expand in tumor tissue.

At least ten counts were recorded for this clonotype. Its cognate antigen has yet to be identified. The record has no base qualities; no much larger clone is one base away. CDR1 and CDR2 were assigned from the germline V gene as MNHNS and SASEGT. V is clipped by 6 bases and J by 2 bases, and the sequence between their germline boundaries is 14 bases long. Spanning cysteine to phenylalanine, the CDR3 consists of 15 amino acids. This entry keeps only the CDR3 DNA: 45 bases, framed from base 1. The sample was run on an Illumina HiSeq 2000. TCR beta chain libraries were generated through multiplex PCR amplification. The amplified TCR beta chain products were analyzed by high-throughput sequencing. In-frame beta chains were kept once TCRdb had trimmed the public reads at Q25 with fastp and called clones with MiXCR. Every entry covers one CDR3 protein and lists the most common genes and DNA from its rows. This sample gives 130,000 or so distinct CDR3 sequences in total; about 22% of them show up just once. 2.5% to 3% of the sample is in the top ten clones.

The lymph node samples were taken from the axillary draining lymph nodes of breast cancer patients. This clonotype was sampled from a female donor with breast cancer. Some clones in this sample may be carry-over from other donors' samples. The sample consisted of axillary lymph node tissue. The chain employs TRBV6-1 and TRBJ1-5, and the D gene may be TRBD1, 5 bases matching. The nucleotide sequence reads TGTGCCAGCAGCGCCGATGGGGACGGCAATCAGCCCCAGCATTTT. Its coded protein is CASSADGDGNQPQHF.